This T cell receptor beta chain was documented in a study of CD8+ T cells in alopecia areata. Study-wide background: Tofacitinib therapy took 6 to 18 months; 6 months off drug came after.

The CDR3 is made up of 12 amino acids. Germline CDR1 reads GTSNPN; CDR2 reads SVGIG (reference sequence). Trimming left V 3 bases short and J 0 bases short, with 6 bases between. TCR sequencing used cDNA made by reverse transcription of extracted RNA. Sequencing was performed with immunoSEQ multiplex PCR; in TCRdb, only in-frame clones are kept and a portion is missing. This sample has hundreds of thousands of clones, with 67% found just once. Sequencing used CD4+ T cells sorted from blood, obtained at week 0. This TCR was sampled from a human donor with alopecia areata. V gene TRBV30 combines with J gene TRBJ2-7; D remains ambiguous. The CDR3 sequence is CAWRHSSYEQYF. The CDR3 nucleotides are TGTGCCTGGAGGCACAGCTCCTACGAGCAGTACTTC.